A selection of T cell receptor beta chains follows, all from one sample in a study of cytomegalovirus exposure and HLA in healthy donors. Some clones are missing from TCRdb's copy, which holds only in-frame ones; the method was immunoSEQ multiplex PCR. The sample has under 110,000 clones, 60% to 75% seen once. The sample taken for sequencing was PBMCs. The receptors shown here come from a woman aged 40-49 years in good health and CMV-seronegative. CDR3s include the opening cysteine and the closing phenylalanine or tryptophan. A D gene is named only where the DNA matches it firmly.

TRBV9	NA	TRBJ1-6	CASNSGRGYNSPLHF	TGTGCCAGCAACTCCGGACGGGGATATAATTCACCCCTCCACTTT
TRBV5-1	TRBD2	TRBJ2-1	CASSLTSGTSYNEQFF	TGCGCCAGCAGCTTGACTAGCGGGACCTCCTACAATGAGCAGTTCTTC
TRBV18	TRBD2	TRBJ2-7	CASSPETSGYEQYF	TGTGCCAGCTCACCCGAGACTAGCGGGTACGAGCAGTACTTC
TRBV7-9	NA	TRBJ1-6	CSLKENNSPLHF	TGTTCCCTAAAGGAGAATAATTCACCCCTCCACTTT
TRBV11-2	NA	TRBJ1-2	CASSPQQGNYGYTF	TGTGCCAGCAGCCCACAACAGGGTAACTATGGCTACACCTTC
TRBV4-2	TRBD1	TRBJ2-4	CASSQASRTGGNIQYF	TGTGCCAGCAGCCAAGCTAGTAGGACAGGGGGAAACATTCAGTACTTC
TRBV18	NA	TRBJ1-6	CASSPGVQNSPLHF	TGTGCCAGCTCACCCGGGGTTCAGAATTCACCCCTCCACTTT
TRBV13	TRBD1	TRBJ2-1	CASSFSGGRVYNEQFF	TGTGCCAGCAGCTTTTCAGGGGGCAGGGTATACAATGAGCAGTTCTTC
TRBV12-2	NA	TRBJ2-3	CASRLAARRGRGGTDTQYF	TGTGCAAGTCGCTTAGCGGCGCGTCGAGGGCGGGGGGGCACAGATACGCAGTATTTT
TRBV5-6	NA	TRBJ2-3	CASSFFDRAFTDTQYF	TGTGCCAGCAGCTTCTTCGACAGAGCTTTCACAGATACGCAGTATTTT